This is a list of T cell receptor beta chains from one sample in a study of T-cell reconstitution after alpha-beta-depleted transplantation in children. A single record per CDR3 protein comes from TCRdb applying MiXCR to the PCR reads. The sample includes 45,000 to 50,000 distinct CDR3 sequences, 52% of them seen just once. The sequencing here drew on peripheral blood, taken before TCRalphabeta/CD19-depleted stem cell transplant. Receptors originate from a boy younger than two with SCID, due to receive a stem cell transplant. The CDR3 runs from the conserved cysteine through the conserved F or W. Each record gives: J gene, clone size, V gene, D gene, CDR3 protein, CDR3 DNA. The D gene is left open where the match is weak. Clone size appears in some rows only: once, few, many, or a class for an expanded clone.

TRBJ2-2	NA	TRBV4-2	NA	CASSQDPGGGETGELFF	TGTGCCAGCAGCCAAGATCCCGGGGGTGGGGAGACCGGGGAGCTGTTTTTT
TRBJ2-3	NA	TRBV5-4	NA	CASSREGQGTDTQYF	TGTGCCAGCAGTCGGGAGGGACAGGGCACAGATACGCAGTATTTT
TRBJ2-1	NA	TRBV9	TRBD2	CASSVGTSGYNEQFF	TGTGCCAGCAGCGTTGGGACTAGCGGCTACAATGAGCAGTTCTTC
TRBJ2-5	few	TRBV9	NA	CASSTRDGGETQYF	TGTGCCAGCAGCACCCGGGACGGCGGGGAGACCCAGTACTTC
TRBJ1-1	NA	TRBV7-9	TRBD1	CASRGGTGVTEAFF	TGTGCCAGCAGGGGAGGGACAGGGGTAACTGAAGCTTTCTTT
TRBJ1-2	NA	TRBV20-1	NA	CSARDRALNYGYTF	TGCAGTGCTAGAGACCGGGCGTTAAACTATGGCTACACCTTC
TRBJ2-3	NA	TRBV15	NA	CATSRDQGPGGTDTQYF	TGTGCCACCAGCAGAGATCAGGGTCCAGGGGGCACAGATACGCAGTATTTT
TRBJ2-1	NA	TRBV7-9	NA	CASSPTTPNAVAFF	TGTGCCAGCAGTCCCACAACCCCGAACGCGGTCGCGTTCTTC
TRBJ2-1	NA	TRBV9	TRBD2	CASSSPQTSGDNNEQFF	TGTGCCAGCAGCTCCCCCCAGACTAGCGGGGACAACAATGAGCAGTTCTTC
TRBJ1-5	NA	TRBV12-5	NA	CASGQGFNQPQHF	TGTGCTAGTGGTCAGGGGTTCAATCAGCCCCAGCATTTT
TRBJ2-7	NA	TRBV12-3/TRBV12-4	TRBD1	CASSRDRVTEQYF	TGTGCCAGCTCCCGGGACAGGGTAACCGAGCAGTACTTC
TRBJ2-1	many	TRBV6-1	NA	CASSGGGGVKNEQFF	TGTGCCAGCAGTGGAGGGGGAGGGGTAAAGAATGAGCAGTTCTTC
TRBJ2-7	NA	TRBV10-3	TRBD1	CASQGARYEQYF	TGTGCCTCTCAGGGGGCGCGGTACGAGCAGTACTTC
TRBJ2-3	NA	TRBV5-1	NA	CASSPAGAQAHPDTQYF	TGCGCCAGCAGTCCCGCGGGGGCCCAGGCCCATCCAGATACGCAGTATTTT
TRBJ2-7	NA	TRBV7-2	NA	CASSSFLLGATGEQYF	TGTGCCAGCAGCTCCTTTTTATTAGGGGCAACCGGCGAGCAGTACTTC
TRBJ2-3	many	TRBV20-1	TRBD2	CSATRLAGDFHTDTQYF	TGCAGTGCTACCAGACTAGCGGGGGACTTCCACACAGATACGCAGTATTTT
TRBJ1-1	few	TRBV20-1	TRBD1	CSATSRTGSWNTEAFF	TGCAGTGCAACTTCCCGGACAGGGTCTTGGAACACTGAAGCTTTCTTT
TRBJ2-7	few	TRBV4-2	NA	CASSQDLQGGFYEQYF	TGTGCCAGCAGCCAAGACCTCCAGGGGGGCTTTTACGAGCAGTACTTC
TRBJ2-7	once	TRBV27	NA	CASSLTGSYEQYF	TGTGCCAGCAGTTTAACGGGATCCTACGAGCAGTACTTC
TRBJ2-2	NA	TRBV10-1	NA	CASSETGTHTGELFF	TGCGCCAGCAGTGAAACGGGCACCCACACCGGGGAGCTGTTTTTT
TRBJ1-1	few	TRBV29-1	NA	CSVERNTEAFF	TGCAGCGTTGAGCGGAACACTGAAGCTTTCTTT
TRBJ2-6	NA	TRBV3-1	TRBD2	CASSHLTSGDTGANVLTF	TGTGCCAGCAGCCACCTGACTAGCGGGGATACTGGGGCCAACGTCCTGACTTTC
TRBJ2-5	few	TRBV6-5	NA	CASSYTGASPLGTQYF	TGTGCCAGCAGTTACACGGGGGCTAGCCCTTTGGGGACCCAGTACTTC
TRBJ2-2	NA	TRBV20-1	NA	CSARDLRRDTGELFF	TGCAGTGCTAGAGATCTAAGGCGGGACACCGGGGAGCTGTTTTTT
TRBJ2-1	NA	TRBV12-3/TRBV12-4	NA	CASGASFQGSTYNEQFF	TGTGCCAGCGGCGCCTCCTTCCAGGGCTCTACCTACAATGAGCAGTTCTTC
TRBJ2-7	NA	TRBV9	NA	CASSVGDFTYEQYF	TGTGCCAGCAGCGTAGGGGACTTTACCTACGAGCAGTACTTC
TRBJ2-7	few	TRBV6-2/TRBV6-3	NA	CASTHSYEQYF	TGTGCCAGCACCCACTCCTACGAGCAGTACTTC
TRBJ2-5	few	TRBV7-2	NA	CASSLGVETQYF	TGTGCCAGCAGCTTAGGGGTAGAGACCCAGTACTTC
TRBJ2-2	NA	TRBV5-4	NA	CASSLPPGTLNGELFF	TGTGCCAGCAGCTTGCCCCCCGGGACACTCAACGGGGAGCTGTTTTTT
TRBJ2-7	NA	TRBV4-1	NA	CASSPREGFSYEQYF	TGCGCCAGCAGCCCCCGTGAAGGGTTTAGTTACGAGCAGTACTTC
TRBJ2-7	NA	TRBV7-8	TRBD1	CASSRGQEYYEQYF	TGTGCCAGCAGCAGGGGACAGGAATATTACGAGCAGTACTTC
TRBJ1-1	NA	TRBV29-1	NA	CSVAPPPQGLGTEAFF	TGCAGCGTTGCACCGCCCCCACAGGGTCTCGGCACTGAAGCTTTCTTT
TRBJ2-7	NA	TRBV5-1	NA	CASSLGSTAYEQYF	TGCGCCAGCAGCTTGGGTTCGACTGCCTACGAGCAGTACTTC
TRBJ2-1	NA	TRBV11-1	TRBD2	CASSPTSGLAVTRNEQFF	TGTGCCAGCAGCCCGACTTCTGGACTAGCGGTTACGAGGAATGAGCAGTTCTTC
TRBJ2-3	few	TRBV5-1	NA	CASSLSAGTDTQYF	TGCGCCAGCAGCTTGTCGGCCGGAACAGATACGCAGTATTTT
TRBJ1-5	few	TRBV4-2	NA	CASSQDGGPGQPQHF	TGTGCCAGCAGCCAAGATGGGGGGCCCGGTCAGCCCCAGCATTTT
TRBJ2-2	few	TRBV7-6	NA	CASSPGLGGGLSTGELFF	TGTGCCAGCAGCCCCGGGCTCGGTGGGGGGCTTTCCACCGGGGAGCTGTTTTTT
TRBJ1-1	many	TRBV12-3/TRBV12-4	NA	CASGGRGTEAFF	TGTGCCAGCGGGGGGCGCGGAACTGAAGCTTTCTTT
TRBJ2-5	once	TRBV4-2	TRBD2	CASSQGDGGEGETQYF	TGTGCCAGCAGCCAAGGGGACGGGGGGGAGGGAGAGACCCAGTACTTC
TRBJ2-7	NA	TRBV7-8	TRBD1	CASSSWTGGDEQYF	TGTGCCAGCAGCTCATGGACAGGGGGCGACGAGCAGTACTTC
TRBJ2-1	NA	TRBV20-1	TRBD2	CSPMGLVDNEQFF	TGCAGCCCCATGGGACTAGTGGACAATGAGCAGTTCTTC
TRBJ2-7	few	TRBV2	NA	CASSLYYEQYF	TGTGCCAGCAGTCTGTACTACGAGCAGTACTTC
TRBJ2-7	few	TRBV6-5	TRBD2	CASSYGSGGPHEQYF	TGTGCCAGCAGTTACGGAAGCGGGGGGCCTCACGAGCAGTACTTC
TRBJ2-2	few	TRBV7-2	TRBD2	CASSLPGGPPGELFF	TGTGCCAGCAGCTTACCGGGGGGGCCGCCCGGGGAGCTGTTTTTT
TRBJ1-1	NA	TRBV20-1	NA	CSARRRGMNTEAFF	TGCAGTGCTAGGAGAAGGGGAATGAACACTGAAGCTTTCTTT
TRBJ2-1	few	TRBV10-2	TRBD2	CASSGPPSGDEQFF	TGCGCCAGCAGTGGTCCCCCTAGCGGGGATGAGCAGTTCTTC
TRBJ1-3	NA	TRBV5-1	TRBD1	CASSLSRTGFGNTIYF	TGCGCCAGCAGCTTGTCGCGGACAGGGTTTGGAAACACCATATATTTT
TRBJ2-3	NA	TRBV29-1	TRBD2	CSVGPSGAGVTDTQYF	TGCAGCGTTGGTCCTTCGGGAGCGGGGGTGACAGATACGCAGTATTTT
TRBJ2-1	NA	TRBV10-3	TRBD2	CATYKERGGTYNEQFF	TGTGCCACCTACAAGGAGCGGGGGGGTACCTACAATGAGCAGTTCTTC
TRBJ2-7	NA	TRBV4-1	NA	CASSLPGGQGFNEQYF	TGCGCCAGCAGCCTACCGGGGGGCCAGGGGTTCAACGAGCAGTACTTC
TRBJ1-2	NA	TRBV29-1	NA	CSVSETGGGYTF	TGCAGCGTTTCCGAGACAGGAGGTGGCTACACCTTC
TRBJ1-6	few	TRBV4-1	NA	CASSQPLIGNSPLHF	TGCGCCAGCAGCCAACCTCTAATTGGGAATTCACCCCTCCACTTT
TRBJ1-2	few	TRBV7-2	TRBD1	CASSLQAGGFYYGYTF	TGTGCCAGCAGCTTACAGGCAGGGGGATTTTATTATGGCTACACCTTC
TRBJ2-3	NA	TRBV11-2	TRBD2	CASSPRTSGGPPRADTQYF	TGTGCCAGCAGCCCGAGGACTAGCGGGGGGCCCCCTCGGGCAGATACGCAGTATTTT
TRBJ2-7	NA	TRBV10-3	TRBD1	CAISEAGQAAYEQYF	TGTGCCATCAGTGAGGCGGGACAGGCGGCCTACGAGCAGTACTTC